This T cell receptor beta chain came from a study of cytomegalovirus exposure and HLA in healthy donors. Study context: Within the Caucasian-associated ancestry cluster were approximately 77% of the approximately 370 genotyped donors.

The PCR contained 60 Vbeta and 13 Jbeta primers. Per the study methods: Approximately 12 million of 80 million or so unique TCR beta chains were shared, per a later count. The assay was immunoSEQ multiplex PCR, and TCRdb's table has in-frame clones only and misses some. V, J and clone size are taken as reported in that table, and D and trimming were inferred from the DNA itself. Its table lists 100,000 or so clones. Study-wide findings and caveats: Later analysis suggested links between common viral pathogens and several top significant clusters.

Notes on this clone: Its antigen is not known.

The TCR sequence derives from a woman in her 30s in good health and CMV-seronegative. Sequenced: PBMCs.

The CDR3 spells CASNGLAEGEETQYF. In DNA form, the CDR3 reads TGTGCCAGCAATGGGCTAGCGGAAGGGGAAGAGACCCAGTACTTC. This chain joins TRBV28 and TRBJ2-5; 7 bases line up with TRBD2. The CDR3 has 15 residues. The V gene end was trimmed by 7 bases and the J gene end by 3 bases; junction bases not matched to a gene: 11. Germline V lookup: CDR1 MDHEN, CDR2 SYDVKM.